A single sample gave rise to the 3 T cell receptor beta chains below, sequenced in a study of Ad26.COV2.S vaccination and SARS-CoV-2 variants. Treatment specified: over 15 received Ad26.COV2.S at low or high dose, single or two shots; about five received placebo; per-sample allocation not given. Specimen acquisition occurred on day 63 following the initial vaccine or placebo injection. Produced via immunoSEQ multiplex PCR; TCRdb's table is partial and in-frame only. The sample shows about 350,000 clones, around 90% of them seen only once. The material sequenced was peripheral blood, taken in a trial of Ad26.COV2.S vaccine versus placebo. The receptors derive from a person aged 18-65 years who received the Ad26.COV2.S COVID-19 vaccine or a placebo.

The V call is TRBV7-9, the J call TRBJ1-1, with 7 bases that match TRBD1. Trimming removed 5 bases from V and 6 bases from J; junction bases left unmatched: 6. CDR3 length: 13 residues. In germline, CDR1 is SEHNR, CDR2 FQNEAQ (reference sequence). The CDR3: CASSPDRVSEAFF. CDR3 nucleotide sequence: TGTGCCAGCAGCCCCGACAGGGTCTCTGAAGCTTTCTTT.

The CDR3 sequence: CAWSFAESYEQYF. The CDR3 DNA sequence: TGTGCCTGGAGTTTTGCAGAATCCTACGAGCAGTACTTC. V and J are TRBV30 and TRBJ2-7; D unresolved. The CDR3 sequence is 13 residues long. V dropped 2 bases and J dropped 1 base, with 9 bases sitting between them. Germline CDR1 and CDR2: GTSNPN and SVGIG (reference sequence).

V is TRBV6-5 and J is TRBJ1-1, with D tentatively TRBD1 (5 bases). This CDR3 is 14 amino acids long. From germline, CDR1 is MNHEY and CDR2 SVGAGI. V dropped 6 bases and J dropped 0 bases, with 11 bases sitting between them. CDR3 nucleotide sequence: TGTGCCAGCAGCCGGGGGAGTATGAACACTGAAGCTTTCTTT. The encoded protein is CASSRGSMNTEAFF.